These 11 T cell receptor beta chains came from one sample sequenced in a study of blood T cell repertoires in COVID-19. The assay was immunoSEQ multiplex PCR, and TCRdb's table has in-frame clones only and misses some. The sample has about 370,000 clones; roughly 90% are singletons. Material for sequencing was peripheral blood. These receptors were collected from a woman aged 25 to 45 with COVID-19, enrolled during active disease.

The chain carries TRBV6-5 and TRBJ1-4, with D unresolved. V lost 6 bases and J lost 8, with 16 bases in between. The CDR3 sequence is 14 residues long. CDR1 and CDR2 (germline): MNHEY, SVGAGI. The CDR3 is CASSRSSVREKLFF. CDR3 nucleotide sequence: TGTGCCAGCAGCCGGTCGTCGGTCCGAGAAAAACTGTTTTTT.

V usage is TRBV7-9 and J usage is TRBJ1-4; the D gene is possibly TRBD1 (5 bases). Germline CDR1 SEHNR, CDR2 FQNEAQ (reference sequence). This CDR3 comprises 14 residues. Trimming stripped 5 bases from V and 8 bases from J, with 15 bases between. The CDR3 sequence: CASSPVGAGEKLFF. As DNA, the CDR3 is TGTGCCAGCAGCCCCGTTGGGGCGGGGGAAAAACTGTTTTTT.

The V call is TRBV4-3, the J call TRBJ2-7; 7 nucleotides align to TRBD1. Per the germline V gene, CDR1 is LGHNA and CDR2 is YSLEER. The CDR3 is 15 amino acids. V dropped 0 bases and J dropped 2; count of bases not matched to a gene: 4. The CDR3 DNA is TGCGCCAGCAGCCAAGAATGGCAGGGGGCCTACGAGCAGTACTTC. Translated: CASSQEWQGAYEQYF.

V gene TRBV2 combines with J gene TRBJ2-7; a possible D gene is TRBD2 (5 bases). Per germline, CDR1 SNHLY and CDR2 FYNNEI. Deletions cut 6 bases from V and 0 bases from J, with 15 bases between. CDR3 length: 15 residues. For the CDR3, the DNA is TGTGCCAGCAGGGCGGGCCTGACACCCTCCTACGAGCAGTACTTC. This encodes CASRAGLTPSYEQYF.

The chain employs TRBV5-1 and TRBJ1-1, with TRBD1 as a possible D gene (5 bases). This CDR3 is 14 amino acids long. CDR1 is SGHRS and CDR2 is YFSETQ in the germline V gene. V was clipped by 5 bases and J by 3 bases, with 14 bases between them. The CDR3 nucleotides are TGCGCCAGCAGACCTAATACAGGATACACTGAAGCTTTCTTT. Its protein is CASRPNTGYTEAFF.

This clone showed up just a few times. The chain links TRBV7-9 to TRBJ1-2, with D possibly matching TRBD1 (6 bases). V shed 4 bases and J shed 8 bases, with 17 bases lying between them. The CDR3 consists of 14 residues. Germline loops: CDR1 SEHNR, CDR2 FQNEAQ (reference sequence). The CDR3 coding sequence is TGTGCCAGCAGCTCGGTCCGGTCGGGGGGCGGCTACACCTTC. It specifies CASSSVRSGGGYTF.

The CDR3 sequence is CASSVRTGRGYEQYF. The CDR3 region has the DNA TGTGCCAGCAGTGTCAGGACAGGAAGGGGCTACGAGCAGTACTTC. The chain recombines TRBV2 with TRBJ2-7, with 7 bases that match TRBD1. The CDR3 consists of 15 residues. The germline CDR1 and CDR2 sequences are SNHLY and FYNNEI. With V trimmed by 4 bases and J by 3 bases, 9 bases remained unmatched.

The rearrangement joins TRBV5-4 to TRBJ2-1; the match to TRBD2 covers 8 bases. The V segment lost 1 base and the J segment 7 bases; nucleotides outside the gene matches: 1. The CDR3 covers 13 residues. CDR1 SGHNT and CDR2 YYREEE come from the germline V gene (reference sequence). The CDR3 DNA is TGTGCCAGCAGCTTGCCTAGCGGGAATGAGCAGTTCTTC. Its translation: CASSLPSGNEQFF.

CDR3 protein: CASSGPTGVVEQFF. The CDR3 bases are TGTGCCAGCAGTGGCCCCACCGGGGTAGTCGAGCAGTTCTTC. V gene TRBV2 combines with J gene TRBJ2-1; perhaps TRBD2 as D (5 bases). With 4 bases removed from V and 10 bases from J, the gap between germline ends came to 17 bases. CDR1 is SNHLY and CDR2 is FYNNEI in the germline V gene. The CDR3 runs to 14 residues.

The chain recombines TRBV11-3 with TRBJ2-3, with TRBD2 identical over 9 bases. V shed 1 base and J 0 bases; nucleotides not matched to a gene: 2. The CDR3 totals 16 residues. Per the germline V gene, CDR1 is SGHNT and CDR2 is YENEEA. Here the CDR3 DNA reads TGTGCCAGCAGCTTAGTCGCGGGGGGGAGCACAGATACGCAGTATTTT. Translated, it gives CASSLVAGGSTDTQYF.

CDR3 loop: CAISKDRGPYEQYF. CDR3 DNA sequence: TGTGCCATCAGCAAGGACAGGGGGCCTTACGAGCAGTACTTC. The genes are TRBV10-3 and TRBJ2-7; 11 positions match TRBD1. CDR3 length: 14 amino acids. V lost 6 bases and J lost 4; bases outside the gene matches: 5. Per germline, CDR1 ENHRY and CDR2 SYGVKD.